This record concerns one T cell receptor beta chain sequence. Sequencing was performed with immunoSEQ multiplex PCR; in TCRdb, only in-frame clones are kept and a portion is missing. Found here are 45,000 to 65,000 clones, 85% to 95% of them singletons; the top ten hold 3.5%. These data come from a study of T cell changes during pregnancy in multiple sclerosis. The specimen comprised CD8+ T cells from peripheral blood mononuclear cells, sampled in the third trimester of pregnancy. This clonotype was sampled from a female donor with multiple sclerosis, enrolled in a pregnancy study.

This CDR3 is CASSQDIGGLYGYTF. Written as DNA, the CDR3 is TGCGCCAGCAGCCAAGATATCGGGGGGCTCTATGGCTACACCTTC. The chain has TRBV4-3 and TRBJ1-2; D may be TRBD1 (6 bases). Looked up from germline, CDR1 is LGHNA and CDR2 is YSLEER. The CDR3 sequence is 15 residues long. V dropped 0 bases and J dropped 4 bases, with 12 bases sitting between them.